Listed below are T cell receptor beta chains from one sample, sequenced in a study of beta chain features in type 1 diabetes. Sequenced by immunoSEQ multiplex PCR; TCRdb stores in-frame clones only, minus some. The sample records approximately 250,000 clones, 13% to 15% being singletons. Sequencing was done on a sample of naive CD4+ T cells from blood. Receptor source: a woman aged 35 to 49 in good health. Each CDR3 is given with its conserved first and last residue. The D gene is left open where the match is weak. Not all rows give a size; the values are once, few, many and, for expanded clones, a class.

TRBJ2-2,TRBD1,-,TRBV5-1,TGCGCCAGCAGCCCCAGGACAGGGGCGAACACCGGGGAGCTGTTTTTT,CASSPRTGANTGELFF
TRBJ1-2,-,-,TRBV2,TGTGCCAGCAGTGGACGGGATGTTGGCTACACCTTC,CASSGRDVGYTF
TRBJ1-1,-,few,TRBV6-5,TGTGCCAGCAGTTACTCGAGCTTCCCACGCAACACTGAAGCTTTCTTT,CASSYSSFPRNTEAFF
TRBJ1-1,TRBD1,few,TRBV5-1,TGCGCCAGCAGCACCGGTCGGGTGGGACAGGGGTCTACTGAAGCTTTCTTT,CASSTGRVGQGSTEAFF
TRBJ1-4,TRBD1,once,TRBV7-6,TGTGCCAGCAGCGCTCCGACAGGGGGCTATGAAAAACTGTTTTTT,CASSAPTGGYEKLFF
TRBJ1-6,TRBD1,few,TRBV5-1,TGCGCCAGCAGCTTACGGACAGGCGATTCACCCCTCCACTTT,CASSLRTGDSPLHF
TRBJ2-7,TRBD1,few,TRBV5-1,TGCGCCAGCAGCCAAGGACAGGGGGGATTCTACGAGCAGTACTTC,CASSQGQGGFYEQYF
TRBJ2-7,-,-,TRBV5-1,TGCGCCAGCAGCTTGGCCCCAAACCTAGCGAGCTCCTACGAGCAGTACTTC,CASSLAPNLASSYEQYF
TRBJ2-7,TRBD1,-,TRBV2,TGTGCCAGCAGAGGACAGGGGGGGTACGAGCAGTACTTC,CASRGQGGYEQYF
TRBJ1-2,-,-,TRBV19,TGTGCCAGTAGTTTTGTAGCTAACTATGGCTACACCTTC,CASSFVANYGYTF
TRBJ2-3,TRBD2,few,TRBV5-1,TGCGCCAGCACCCGACTAGCGGGCACAGATACGCAGTATTTT,CASTRLAGTDTQYF
TRBJ2-7,-,-,TRBV5-5,TGTGCCAGCAGCTCAGGGGTTCACGAGCAGTACTTC,CASSSGVHEQYF